The T cell receptor (beta chain) described here comes from a study of cytomegalovirus exposure and HLA in healthy donors. PCR employed 60 Vbeta and 13 Jbeta primers. Generated by immunoSEQ multiplex PCR, the TCRdb table keeps only in-frame clones and is missing some. Found here are roughly 100,000 clones, approximately 72% of them singletons; the top ten hold around 1.3%. J lost 0 bases, V lost 3 bases, and 11 bases had no gene match. The CDR3 consists of 18 residues. CDR1 and CDR2 from the germline V gene are WNHNN and SYGVQD (reference sequence). The sequence derives from a man aged 25 to 40 in good health and CMV-seronegative. The rearrangement links TRBV10-1 to TRBJ1-1, with TRBD1 identical over 9 bases. Sequenced sample: PBMCs. CDR3 sequence reads: CASSEFGGTGRMNTEAFF. DNA of the CDR3: TGCGCCAGCAGTGAATTCGGGGGGACAGGGCGCATGAACACTGAAGCTTTCTTT.